This T cell receptor beta chain was sequenced in a study of PD-L1 blockade in urothelial cancer (dated by TCRdb to 2016 to 2017). About the study as a whole: Therapy was started in the mid-2010s for all patients, and atezolizumab 1,200 mg was administered intravenously every 3 weeks. Twenty-five of 29 patients were identified as males with urothelial cancer of bladder origin, and a prior smoking history was reported by 18 of 29 patients. An ECOG performance status of 0 or 1 was recorded for the patients, and 0 to 3 prior chemotherapy regimens had been received by the patients. Blood samples were analyzed at 3 weeks after treatment start (second dose) and at 6 weeks after treatment start. Blood samples gave median yields of approximately 130,000 T cells and 65,000 to 85,000 unique TCRs, along with a median clonality of about 0.084. The study, an exploratory multi-omic analysis, examined somatic, immune and clinical correlates of response to PD-L1 blockade with atezolizumab in urothelial cancer. Pretreatment tumor samples, along with matched peripheral blood serially collected before and after atezolizumab treatment, were subjected to TCR sequencing. Durable clinical benefit was defined as progression-free survival longer than 6 months, and TCR features were also tested against progression-free and overall survival. In the same patients, whole exome sequencing and RNA sequencing of pretreatment tumors were performed in addition to TCR sequencing. Eight or nine patients reached durable clinical benefit, while some 21 patients did not. Around 30 patients had pretreatment blood TCR-seq, roughly 24 had at least one posttreatment blood collection, and roughly 24 had tumor TCR-seq. What the research found in general, with its limitations: Greater expansion of tumor-associated TCR clones in peripheral blood 3 weeks after the start of treatment was observed in patients with durable benefit (n of about 20, p = 0.022). Improved progression-free and overall survival was found to be associated with pretreatment peripheral blood TCR clonality below the median. Because the sample size was small (n of about 30) and many of the analyses were exploratory, the results are meant to be hypothesis-generating.

About this clone itself: This clone's antigen is unknown. No much larger clone is present one base from it, and per-base qualities are unavailable.

The label giving this sample's time point can be read as: peripheral blood 6 weeks after treatment start. A cohort of 25 to 30 patients with locally advanced or metastatic urothelial carcinoma, treated at Memorial Sloan Kettering on a trial protocol, was included. Peripheral blood mononuclear cells were collected pretreatment and during treatment, at between 1 and 8 total time points per patient. The Qiagen DNeasy Blood extraction kit was used to purify genomic DNA from total PBMCs and from tumor samples. PBMCs were collected pretreatment and during treatment and were isolated and stored as previously described. Each PCR received spiked-in synthetic TCR analog templates so that absolute template abundance could be estimated from read counts. The immunoSEQ assay was used to amplify TCRbeta CDR3 regions from genomic DNA with bias-controlled V and J gene primers. Sequencing of rearranged TCRbeta segments was performed at approximately 20X coverage. Per the source publication's procedure: Clustering was used to correct sequencing errors, and CDR3s were annotated against IMGT so that V, D and J genes could be assigned. Out-of-frame and stop-codon sequences were excluded, and only productive TCRbeta rearrangements were used in downstream analyses. Clonality was calculated as one minus the Shannon entropy normalized by the log of the number of unique productive sequences. Fisher's exact test with Benjamini-Hochberg correction, using a cutoff of adjusted p below 0.01, was how clones that differed between time points or between blood and tumor were identified. The source is immuneACCESS, and TCRdb retained only in-frame sequences with V and J called. Part of the clones is not carried over; for the studies checked, unresolved V genes explain less than half of this, and the remainder is unexplained. Clone size and V and J calls were adopted from that table, with D and trimming inferred from the DNA. The sample profile shows about 43,000 clones; roughly four fifths of them were found once. The top ten constitute about 14% of the sample.

The CDR3 holds 16 amino acids from the cysteine to the phenylalanine. Only the CDR3 region is kept as DNA, spanning 48 bases read in frame from base 1. V is pruned by 3 bases and J by 0 bases, leaving 4 bases of the junction without a gene match. CDR1 and CDR2, per the germline V gene, are SGHDT and YYEEEE. Sequencing was performed on PBMCs, taken around atezolizumab (anti-PD-L1) treatment. This sequence originates from a man in his 60s with urothelial cancer. Recombination linked TRBV5-6 to TRBJ2-1; 9 central nucleotides agree with TRBD1. CDR3 reads: CASSWGTGSSYNEQFF. The DNA reads TGTGCCAGCAGCTGGGGGACAGGGAGCTCCTACAATGAGCAGTTCTTC.